This is a list of T cell receptor beta chains from one sample in a study of breast tumors, draining lymph nodes, adjacent tissues. A single record per CDR3 protein comes from TCRdb applying MiXCR to the multiplex PCR reads. Of over 200,000 distinct CDR3 sequences listed, roughly a third were seen once; the top ten hold 3% to 4%. Sequenced: axillary lymph node tissue. These receptor sequences come from a female donor with breast cancer. Some clones in this sample may be carry-over from other donors' samples. Both conserved end residues are part of each CDR3. Each record gives: clone size, J gene, D gene, V gene, CDR3 DNA, CDR3 protein. A D gene is named only where the DNA matches it firmly. Expanded clones are given a class, and other clones once, few, many or no size at all.

clone size: many; J gene: TRBJ1-2; D gene: .; V gene: TRBV30; CDR3 DNA: TGTGCCTGGAGTCGCGTCGGCTATGGCTACACCTTC; CDR3 protein: CAWSRVGYGYTF
clone size: .; J gene: TRBJ1-6; D gene: .; V gene: TRBV6-2/TRBV6-3; CDR3 DNA: TGTGCCAGCAGGGGAGACAGCATCCGGGGGAATTCACCCCTCCACTTT; CDR3 protein: CASRGDSIRGNSPLHF
clone size: .; J gene: TRBJ2-7; D gene: .; V gene: TRBV11-1; CDR3 DNA: TGTGCCAGCAGCTCCGGTGCGGGTTCCTCCTACGAGCAGTACTTC; CDR3 protein: CASSSGAGSSYEQYF
clone size: many; J gene: TRBJ1-2; D gene: .; V gene: TRBV5-1; CDR3 DNA: TGCGCCAGCAGGCGGCCAGGCGGGGGCTACACCTTC; CDR3 protein: CASRRPGGGYTF
clone size: .; J gene: TRBJ1-1; D gene: TRBD1; V gene: TRBV29-1; CDR3 DNA: TGCAGCGCCGAGACAGGGGGGTACACTGAAGCTTTCTTT; CDR3 protein: CSAETGGYTEAFF
clone size: .; J gene: TRBJ2-1; D gene: .; V gene: TRBV2; CDR3 DNA: TGTGCCAGCAGTGTATTAGGGGGGCGCTCCTTCAATGAGCAGTTCTTC; CDR3 protein: CASSVLGGRSFNEQFF
clone size: .; J gene: TRBJ2-5; D gene: TRBD1; V gene: TRBV7-6; CDR3 DNA: TGTGCCAGCAGCTCCCGGCCCGGGACAGGGGAAGAGACCCAGTACTTC; CDR3 protein: CASSSRPGTGEETQYF
clone size: many; J gene: TRBJ1-2; D gene: TRBD1; V gene: TRBV7-2; CDR3 DNA: TGTGCCAGCAGCCTCAGGGGGCGCGACTATGGCTACACCTTC; CDR3 protein: CASSLRGRDYGYTF
clone size: many; J gene: TRBJ2-7; D gene: TRBD1; V gene: TRBV5-1; CDR3 DNA: TGCGCCAGCAGCTTTGGGGACAGGGCCTACGAGCAGTACTTC; CDR3 protein: CASSFGDRAYEQYF
clone size: .; J gene: TRBJ1-5; D gene: TRBD1; V gene: TRBV19; CDR3 DNA: TGTGCCAGTAGTTTAGGGGGCTCTCGGCCCCAGCATTTT; CDR3 protein: CASSLGGSRPQHF